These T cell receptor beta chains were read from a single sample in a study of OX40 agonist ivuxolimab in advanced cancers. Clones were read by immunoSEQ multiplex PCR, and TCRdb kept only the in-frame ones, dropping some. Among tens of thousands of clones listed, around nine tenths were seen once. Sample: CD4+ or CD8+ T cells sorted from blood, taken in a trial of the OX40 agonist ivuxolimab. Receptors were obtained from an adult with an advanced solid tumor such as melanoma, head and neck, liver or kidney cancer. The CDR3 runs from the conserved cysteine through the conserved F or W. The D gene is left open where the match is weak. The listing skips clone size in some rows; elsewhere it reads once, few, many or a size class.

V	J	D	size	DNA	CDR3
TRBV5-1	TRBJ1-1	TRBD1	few	TGCGCCAGCAGCTACCTGGACAGGGGGAGTTTGCGGGACACTGAAGCTTTCTTT	CASSYLDRGSLRDTEAFF
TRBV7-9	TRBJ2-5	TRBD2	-	TGTGCCAGCAGCTTAACGGGGGGATTTCAGGAGCAGTACTTC	CASSLTGGFQEQYF
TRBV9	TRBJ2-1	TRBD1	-	TGTGCCAGCAGCGCGTACAGGGGGGCCTACAATGAGCAGTTCTTC	CASSAYRGAYNEQFF
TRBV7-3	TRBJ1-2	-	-	TGTGCCAGCAGCCCGAATCCGGGGTCTTCCTATGGCTACACCTTC	CASSPNPGSSYGYTF
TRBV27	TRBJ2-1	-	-	TGTGCCAGCAGTTCCCACGGACTCAACAATGAGCAGTTCTTC	CASSSHGLNNEQFF
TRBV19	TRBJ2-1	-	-	TGTGCCAGTAGTATAGGTATCTCCTACAATGAGCAGTTCTTC	CASSIGISYNEQFF
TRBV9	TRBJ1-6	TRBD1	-	TGTGCCAGCAGACCCCGATTGACAGGGGATTCACCCCTCCACTTT	CASRPRLTGDSPLHF
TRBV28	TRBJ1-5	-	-	TGTGCCAGCAGTTTATTGGTCGGAGATAGCAATCAGCCCCAGCATTTT	CASSLLVGDSNQPQHF
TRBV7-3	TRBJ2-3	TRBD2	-	TGTGCCAGCAGCTTAGGGGAGGGGAGCACAGATACGCAGTATTTT	CASSLGEGSTDTQYF
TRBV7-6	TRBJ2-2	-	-	TGTGCCAGCAGCCGTGGACTTGTAAACACCGGGGAGCTGTTTTTT	CASSRGLVNTGELFF
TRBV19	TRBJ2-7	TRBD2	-	TGTGCCAGTAGTATTAGTTCGACTAGCGGGCGCCAATACGAGCAGTACTTC	CASSISSTSGRQYEQYF
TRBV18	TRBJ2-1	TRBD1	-	TGTGCCAGCTCACCCCTGACAGGGGCACGACATGAGCAGTTCTTC	CASSPLTGARHEQFF
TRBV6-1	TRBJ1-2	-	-	TGTGCCAGCAGTGCAGGGACACAGAACTATGGCTACACCTTC	CASSAGTQNYGYTF
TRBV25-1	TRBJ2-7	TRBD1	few	TGTGCCAGCAGTGAAATGGGACAGTCCTACGAGCAGTACTTC	CASSEMGQSYEQYF
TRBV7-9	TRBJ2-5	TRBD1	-	TGTGCCAGCAGTTTACGACAGGGGCAAGAGACCCAGTACTTC	CASSLRQGQETQYF
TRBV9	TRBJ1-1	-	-	TGTGCCAGCAGCGCGGCGGGTGGAATGGGCACTGAAGCTTTCTTT	CASSAAGGMGTEAFF
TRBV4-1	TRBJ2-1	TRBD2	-	TGCGCCAGCAGCCACGAGCGGGGGCCTAATGAGCAGTTCTTC	CASSHERGPNEQFF
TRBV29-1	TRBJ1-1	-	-	TGCAGCGCTCCGGGCGGGAACACTGAAGCTTTCTTT	CSAPGGNTEAFF
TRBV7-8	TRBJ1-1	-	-	TGTGCCAGCAGCTTAGTTCCGACCATCAGAAACACTGAAGCTTTCTTT	CASSLVPTIRNTEAFF
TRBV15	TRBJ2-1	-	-	TGTGCCACCAGGCACCGTGCATACAATGAGCAGTTCTTC	CATRHRAYNEQFF
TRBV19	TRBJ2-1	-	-	TGTGCCAGTAGTTGGGACGGGAGCTCCTACAATGAGCAGTTCTTC	CASSWDGSSYNEQFF
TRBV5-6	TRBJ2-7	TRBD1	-	TGTGCCAGCAGCTTGGTGGGACAGGGTAAATACGAGCAGTACTTC	CASSLVGQGKYEQYF
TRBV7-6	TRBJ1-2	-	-	TGTGCCAGCAGCTTGGGAGACCACGGCTACACCTTC	CASSLGDHGYTF
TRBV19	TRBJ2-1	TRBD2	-	TGTGCCAGTAGTATAACTGGAAGCGGGGGGGCCTACAATGAGCAGTTCTTC	CASSITGSGGAYNEQFF
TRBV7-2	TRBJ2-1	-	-	TGTGCCAGCAGCTTAAATAGCAGAGAGCAGTTCTTC	CASSLNSREQFF
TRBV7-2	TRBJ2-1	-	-	TGTGCCAGCAGCTTAATTCTGGGGTCTGGGCCTTCTAATGAGCAGTTCTTC	CASSLILGSGPSNEQFF
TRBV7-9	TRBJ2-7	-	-	TGTGCCAGCAGCACGACCGGGTCTAGCTCCTACGAGCAGTACTTC	CASSTTGSSSYEQYF
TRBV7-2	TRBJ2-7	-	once	TGTGCCAGCAGCCAGACTGGTTCCTACGAGCAGTACTTC	CASSQTGSYEQYF
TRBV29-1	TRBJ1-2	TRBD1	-	TGCAGCGTTATCCCAGGGGGGAAGGACTATGGCTACACCTTC	CSVIPGGKDYGYTF
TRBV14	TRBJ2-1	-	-	TGTGCCAGCAGCCAGGGCTATGACAATGAGCAGTTCTTC	CASSQGYDNEQFF
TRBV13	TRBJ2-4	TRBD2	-	TGTGCCAGCAGCCCCCGGGAGGGGAAAAACATTCAGTACTTC	CASSPREGKNIQYF
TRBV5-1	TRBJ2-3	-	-	TGCGCCAGCAGCCCCTTGGGATTTAGCACAGATACGCAGTATTTT	CASSPLGFSTDTQYF